This T cell receptor beta chain stems from a study of blood T cell repertoires in COVID-19 (dated by TCRdb to 2020 to 2022). Regarding the study in general: Samples from collaborators originated in the United States, Italy and Spain and spanned both the acute and convalescent phases of COVID-19. Samples were obtained from the ongoing ImmuneRACE study (first 160 participants) and from about 1,300 subjects provided by 6 global collaborators. The dataset comprised deeply sampled blood TCRbeta repertoires from subjects exposed to, actively infected with, or recovered from COVID-19. Nearly every sample came with metadata listing a de-identified subject ID, COVID-19 status, age in years and sex. The material from the prospective study consisted of cDNA or gDNA derived from T cells, B-cell-depleted T cells, or PBMCs. A freely available public database, intended as a resource for researchers studying the immune response to SARS-CoV-2, is where the repertoires were released. Where available, HLA class I and class II types were obtained from metadata supplied by the sample provider rather than from assay-based typing. Beyond this particular receptor, the publication reports: The quantity of clinical and demographic metadata differed by source and by participant and was supplied without curation.

The collaborating institutions used their own protocols to collect whole blood in K2EDTA tubes. For TCRbeta analysis, collaborator samples were shipped as frozen whole blood, as isolated PBMCs, or as DNA extracted from either sample type. The immunoSEQ Assay, a bias-controlled multiplex PCR, was used to amplify TCRbeta CDR3 regions from genomic DNA. Regarding the original processing steps: The number of nucleated cells in each sample was estimated by amplification of reference gene primers within the assay. To quantify the absolute abundance of each unique TCRbeta CDR3 rearrangement, sequence reads were collapsed and filtered. For each sample, productive Simpson clonality was calculated as the square root of Simpson's diversity index across productive rearrangements. Imported from immuneACCESS, the table was reduced by TCRdb to in-frame sequences with V and J called. These copies leave out some clones; in studies compared against another copy, an unresolved V gene accounts for under half, and the cause of the remainder is not known. V and J calls and clone size come straight from that table; D and trimming were deduced from the DNA. This sample lists some 260,000 clones; roughly 87% were detected once. The biggest ten clones account for about 0.74% of the sample.

From the germline V gene, CDR1 is SGHDT and CDR2 is YYEEEE. The CDR3 runs 14 residues from the cysteine to the phenylalanine. This entry keeps only the CDR3 DNA: 42 bases, framed from base 1. V is cut by 3 bases and J by 3 bases, and the space between the germline ends is 13 bases. Comments on this clone: Its antigen remains unidentified. Base qualities are not recorded, but no much larger clone differs from it by a single base.

The rearrangement combines TRBV5-6 with TRBJ2-7; the best D guess is TRBD2, with 6 bases matching. This clonotype was obtained from a woman younger than 45 with acute or convalescent COVID-19. The material sequenced was peripheral blood. The DNA reads TGTGCCAGCAGCTGGGGGGACGGAATCTACGAGCAGTACTTC. It encodes CASSWGDGIYEQYF.